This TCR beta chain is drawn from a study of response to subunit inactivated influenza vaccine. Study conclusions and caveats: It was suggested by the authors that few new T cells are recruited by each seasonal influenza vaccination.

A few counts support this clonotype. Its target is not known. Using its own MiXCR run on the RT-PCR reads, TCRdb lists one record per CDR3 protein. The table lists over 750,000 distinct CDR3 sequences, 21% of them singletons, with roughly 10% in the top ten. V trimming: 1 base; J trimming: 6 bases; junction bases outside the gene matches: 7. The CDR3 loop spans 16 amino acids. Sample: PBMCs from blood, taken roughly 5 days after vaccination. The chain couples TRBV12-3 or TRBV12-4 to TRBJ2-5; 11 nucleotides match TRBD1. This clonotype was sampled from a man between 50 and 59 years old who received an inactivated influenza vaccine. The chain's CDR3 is CASSLVGTGGLKTQYF. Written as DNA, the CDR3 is TGTGCCAGCAGTTTAGTAGGGACAGGGGGGTTAAAGACCCAGTACTTC.